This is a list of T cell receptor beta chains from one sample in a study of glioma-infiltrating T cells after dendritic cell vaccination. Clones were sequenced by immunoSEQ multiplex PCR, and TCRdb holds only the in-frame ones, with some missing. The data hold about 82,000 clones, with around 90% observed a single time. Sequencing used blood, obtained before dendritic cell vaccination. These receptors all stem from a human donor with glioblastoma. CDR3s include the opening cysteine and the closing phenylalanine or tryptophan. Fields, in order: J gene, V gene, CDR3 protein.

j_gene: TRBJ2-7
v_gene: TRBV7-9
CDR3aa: CASSATGDITYEQYF

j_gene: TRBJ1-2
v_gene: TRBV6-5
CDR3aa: CASRMDSYGYTF

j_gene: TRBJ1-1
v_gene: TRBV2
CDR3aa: CASSVRNTEAFF

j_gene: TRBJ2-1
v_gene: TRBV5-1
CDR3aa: CASSPGLAGDEQFF

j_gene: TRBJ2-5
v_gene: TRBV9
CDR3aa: CASSVGTVQETQYF

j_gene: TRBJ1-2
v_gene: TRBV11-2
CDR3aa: CASSLDRVDYGYTF

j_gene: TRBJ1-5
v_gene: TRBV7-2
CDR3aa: CASSLVGHQDQPQHF

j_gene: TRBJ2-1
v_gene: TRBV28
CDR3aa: CASGSGRYNEQFF

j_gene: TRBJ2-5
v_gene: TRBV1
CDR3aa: CTSSQQGASLWLAGGRGRETQYF

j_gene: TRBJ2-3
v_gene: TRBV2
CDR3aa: CASSKTSGRGTDTQYF

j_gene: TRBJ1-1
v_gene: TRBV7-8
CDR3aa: CASSLREGMVEAFF

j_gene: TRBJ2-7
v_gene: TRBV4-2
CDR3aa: CASSQDQGYEQYF

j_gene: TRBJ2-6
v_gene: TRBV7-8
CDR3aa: CASSFAEGGANVLTF

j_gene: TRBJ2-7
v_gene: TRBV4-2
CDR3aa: CASSQDKREMYEQYF

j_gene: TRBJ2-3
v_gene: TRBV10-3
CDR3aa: CAMASGSASTDTQYF

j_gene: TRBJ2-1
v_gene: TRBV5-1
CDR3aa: CASSAGQTNEQFF

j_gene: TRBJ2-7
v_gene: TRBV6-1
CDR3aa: CASLLAGAYFNEQYF

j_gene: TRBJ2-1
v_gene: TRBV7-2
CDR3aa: CASSSPGTGNNEQFF

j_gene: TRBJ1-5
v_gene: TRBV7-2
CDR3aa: CASSSGHSSNQPQHF

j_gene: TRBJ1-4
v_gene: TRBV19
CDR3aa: CASSMTGPNEKLFF

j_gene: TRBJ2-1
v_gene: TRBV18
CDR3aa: CASSRSAGAENEQFF

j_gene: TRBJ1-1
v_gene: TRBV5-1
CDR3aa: CASSLEQGPSAFF

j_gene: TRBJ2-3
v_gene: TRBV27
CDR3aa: CASSLRGRAGGTQYF

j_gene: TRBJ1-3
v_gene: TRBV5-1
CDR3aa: CASSLNAGGNTIYF

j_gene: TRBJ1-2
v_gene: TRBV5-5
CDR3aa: CASSFETEGYTF